These T cell receptor beta chains were read from a single sample in a study of siplizumab effects on memory and regulatory T cells. Measured with immunoSEQ multiplex PCR; TCRdb has only the in-frame clones, and not every one. The top ten clones hold 0.9% to 1.3% of a sample with around 100,000 clones, roughly 92% of them seen once. Sequencing was performed on CD4+ T cells sorted from blood. All receptors derive from a human donor in good health. Each CDR3 is given with its conserved first and last residue. D genes are given only for firm matches. Rows give clone size only sometimes, using once, few, many, or a class for an expanded clone.

J gene,D gene,V gene,clone size,CDR3 length,CDR3 protein,CDR3 DNA
TRBJ2-1,TRBD2,TRBV29-1,-,14,CSVDGLAIYNEQFF,TGCAGCGTAGATGGACTAGCGATTTACAATGAGCAGTTCTTC
TRBJ2-1,TRBD1,TRBV10-1,once,14,CASSQGQEGNEQFF,TGCGCCAGCAGCCAGGGACAGGAGGGGAATGAGCAGTTCTTC
TRBJ2-5,-,TRBV30,-,14,CAWSVGTPKETQYF,TGTGCCTGGAGTGTCGGGACACCTAAAGAGACCCAGTACTTC
TRBJ1-3,-,TRBV28,-,13,CATGRPSGNTIYF,TGTGCTACTGGACGGCCCTCTGGAAACACCATATATTTT
TRBJ2-5,TRBD2,TRBV28,-,15,CASGRDGLYQETQYF,TGTGCCAGCGGGAGGGACGGACTGTACCAAGAGACCCAGTACTTC
TRBJ2-7,-,TRBV7-9,-,15,CASSLGRRGRDEQYF,TGTGCCAGCAGCTTAGGAAGGAGGGGAAGGGACGAGCAGTACTTC
TRBJ2-7,TRBD2,TRBV18,-,17,CASSRTGTGGVSYEQYF,TGTGCCAGCTCACGGACCGGGACGGGGGGGGTCTCCTACGAGCAGTACTTC
TRBJ2-1,-,TRBV7-8,-,17,CASSSRAGTVSYNEQFF,TGTGCCAGCAGCTCCCGGGCGGGGACCGTCTCCTACAATGAGCAGTTCTTC
TRBJ2-5,-,TRBV28,-,14,CASSFSGAQETQYF,TGTGCCAGCAGTTTTTCGGGGGCTCAAGAGACCCAGTACTTC
TRBJ2-7,-,TRBV6-4,-,12,CASSDREAEQYF,TGTGCCAGCAGTGATAGGGAGGCCGAGCAGTACTTC
TRBJ1-4,-,TRBV7-2,once,19,CASSLVPASFFLNSEKLFF,TGTGCCAGCAGCTTAGTTCCGGCCAGTTTCTTCTTGAATAGCGAAAAACTGTTTTTT
TRBJ2-3,TRBD2,TRBV7-6,-,15,CASSSSSGPTDTQYF,TGTGCCAGCAGCTCGTCTAGCGGGCCGACAGATACGCAGTATTTT
TRBJ2-3,-,TRBV5-1,-,16,CASSYTTGPRTDTQYF,TGCGCCAGCAGCTACACGACAGGTCCCCGCACAGATACGCAGTATTTT
TRBJ1-5,-,TRBV19,-,16,CASSIDGSYSNQPQHF,TGTGCCAGTAGTATAGATGGGAGTTATAGCAATCAGCCCCAGCATTTT
TRBJ1-1,-,TRBV6-4,-,14,CASKVWGENTEAFF,TGTGCCAGCAAAGTTTGGGGGGAGAACACTGAAGCTTTCTTT
TRBJ1-4,-,TRBV7-8,-,16,CASSFAGAAFGEKLFF,TGTGCCAGCAGCTTCGCAGGGGCCGCGTTTGGGGAAAAACTGTTTTTT
TRBJ1-5,-,TRBV6-1,once,14,CASSELAANQPQHF,TGTGCCAGCAGTGAACTGGCAGCTAATCAGCCCCAGCATTTT
TRBJ1-1,-,TRBV7-9,-,12,CASSLEFTEAFF,TGTGCCAGCAGCTTAGAGTTCACTGAAGCTTTCTTT
TRBJ2-7,TRBD2,TRBV6-5,-,15,CASSLRLAVFYEQYF,TGTGCCAGCAGTCTCCGACTAGCGGTATTCTACGAGCAGTACTTC
TRBJ1-1,-,TRBV5-1,once,15,CASSLPEKMNTEAFF,TGCGCCAGCAGCTTACCAGAGAAGATGAACACTGAAGCTTTCTTT
TRBJ1-4,TRBD1,TRBV6-4,-,14,CASRGQGSNEKLFF,TGTGCCAGCCGCGGACAGGGATCTAATGAAAAACTGTTTTTT
TRBJ1-5,-,TRBV2,-,14,CASSENGLNQPQHF,TGTGCCAGCAGTGAAAACGGATTGAATCAGCCCCAGCATTTT
TRBJ2-1,TRBD1,TRBV7-6,-,16,CASSLAKGGAVDEQFF,TGTGCCAGCAGCTTAGCGAAAGGGGGCGCGGTCGATGAGCAGTTCTTC
TRBJ2-1,-,TRBV29-1,-,14,CSVDNWTTYNEQFF,TGCAGCGTTGACAACTGGACTACCTACAATGAGCAGTTCTTC
TRBJ2-7,-,TRBV28,-,12,CASGPGLHEQYF,TGTGCCAGCGGTCCTGGGCTTCACGAGCAGTACTTC
TRBJ2-3,-,TRBV30,-,14,CASTRGSSTDTQYF,TGTGCCTCCACCAGGGGTTCTAGCACAGATACGCAGTATTTT
TRBJ2-2,-,TRBV28,-,12,CASSLGVGELFF,TGTGCCAGCAGTTTGGGGGTGGGGGAGCTGTTTTTT
TRBJ2-3,-,TRBV20-1,-,10,CSVRRHTQYF,TGCAGTGTTAGGCGGCATACGCAGTATTTT
TRBJ2-7,-,TRBV28,-,15,CASSLHKSVQNEQYF,TGTGCCAGCAGTTTACACAAATCAGTTCAAAACGAGCAGTACTTC
TRBJ1-2,-,TRBV4-1,once,16,CASSQAPDEGDYGYTF,TGCGCCAGCAGCCAAGCTCCCGACGAGGGAGACTATGGCTACACCTTC
TRBJ2-7,-,TRBV5-4,-,12,CASSRSFYEQYF,TGTGCCAGCAGCCGGAGTTTCTACGAGCAGTACTTC
TRBJ2-4,TRBD1,TRBV29-1,once,17,CSVIDRGGFLFKNIQYF,TGCAGCGTCATCGACAGGGGGGGTTTTTTGTTCAAAAACATTCAGTACTTC
TRBJ1-1,-,TRBV29-1,-,16,CSAPKPGTGMNTEAFF,TGCAGCGCCCCGAAGCCGGGGACGGGAATGAACACTGAAGCTTTCTTT
TRBJ1-2,-,TRBV7-8,-,14,CASSLQRTNYGYTF,TGTGCCAGCAGCCTACAGCGTACTAACTATGGCTACACCTTC
TRBJ2-2,-,TRBV14,-,14,CASSQEVRVGELFF,TGTGCCAGCAGCCAAGAAGTTAGAGTCGGGGAGCTGTTTTTT
TRBJ1-5,TRBD1,TRBV19,-,20,CASSSAPGTGFIGTAQPQHF,TGTGCCAGTAGTTCCGCCCCCGGGACAGGTTTCATTGGGACGGCTCAGCCCCAGCATTTT
TRBJ1-4,TRBD1,TRBV6-1,-,15,CASGTASATNEKLFF,TGTGCCAGCGGGACAGCCTCTGCAACTAATGAAAAACTGTTTTTT
TRBJ2-7,-,TRBV5-4,-,15,CASSLPGPMTYEQYF,TGTGCCAGCAGCTTGCCAGGGCCTATGACCTACGAGCAGTACTTC
TRBJ1-2,TRBD1,TRBV2,once,14,CASSEVTGVDGYTF,TGTGCCAGCAGTGAGGTGACAGGGGTGGATGGCTACACCTTC
TRBJ1-6,TRBD1,TRBV6-1,-,13,CASSGGQFSPLHF,TGTGCCAGCAGTGGGGGACAGTTCTCACCCCTCCACTTT
TRBJ1-2,-,TRBV5-1,-,14,CASSLYDRDYGYTF,TGCGCCAGCAGCCTGTACGACAGAGACTATGGCTACACCTTC
TRBJ2-7,TRBD2,TRBV9,once,16,CASSVGGLAPSSEQYF,TGTGCCAGCAGCGTAGGGGGACTAGCACCTTCCAGCGAGCAGTACTTC
TRBJ1-5,-,TRBV11-2,-,13,CASSLTGDQPQHF,TGTGCCAGCAGCTTGACAGGAGATCAGCCCCAGCATTTT
TRBJ1-1,-,TRBV7-2,-,15,CASSSQNGLGTEAFF,TGTGCCAGCAGCTCCCAAAATGGACTGGGCACTGAAGCTTTCTTT
TRBJ2-3,-,TRBV29-1,-,14,CSARPSLAADTQYF,TGCAGCGCAAGACCCTCCCTGGCGGCAGATACGCAGTATTTT
TRBJ1-2,-,TRBV19,-,11,CASSSGDRYTF,TGTGCCAGTAGTTCAGGGGACCGCTACACCTTC
TRBJ2-7,TRBD2,TRBV18,-,17,CASSPTLLVAGPYEQYF,TGTGCCAGCTCACCGACCCTCCTGGTAGCGGGGCCCTACGAGCAGTACTTC
TRBJ2-5,-,TRBV7-3,once,13,CASSPSRRETQYF,TGTGCCAGCAGCCCCTCGCGTAGAGAGACCCAGTACTTC
TRBJ2-2,-,TRBV5-1,-,12,CASRGSAGELFF,TGCGCCAGCAGGGGTTCGGCCGGGGAGCTGTTTTTT
TRBJ2-1,TRBD2,TRBV10-3,-,16,CAITKDLAGVRNEQFF,TGTGCCATCACAAAGGACCTAGCGGGAGTACGGAATGAGCAGTTCTTC
TRBJ1-1,-,TRBV4-1,-,14,CASQPLTENTEAFF,TGCGCCAGCCAACCTCTAACAGAAAACACTGAAGCTTTCTTT
TRBJ1-3,TRBD1,TRBV5-4,-,16,CASSAGPGQGIHTIYF,TGTGCCAGCAGCGCCGGACCGGGACAGGGCATCCACACCATATATTTT
TRBJ1-2,-,TRBV28,-,17,CASSTNPGTSTGYGYTF,TGTGCCAGCAGTACCAATCCCGGGACGTCCACCGGCTATGGCTACACCTTC